The rows below give T cell receptor beta chains drawn from one sample of a study of post-analysis software for immune sequencing data. TCRdb analysed the PCR reads with MiXCR anew, one entry per CDR3 protein. The data show around 440,000 distinct CDR3 sequences, around 40% seen once. Source material: blood. The source is a girl aged 5-17 years with multiple sclerosis. CDR3s include the opening cysteine and the closing phenylalanine or tryptophan. The order of the fields is V gene, J gene, D gene, CDR3 protein. A D gene is named only where the DNA matches it firmly.

>TRBV6-5|TRBJ2-1|TRBD2
CASSYSQRETHYEQFF
>TRBV24-1|TRBJ2-2|.
CATSAPFLKAAGELFF
>TRBV29-1|TRBJ2-6|.
CSALGVLGANVLTF
>TRBV28|TRBJ2-3|TRBD2
CASRWGGEPSTDTQYF
>TRBV7-2|.|TRBD2
CASSLRGGRVENIQYF
>TRBV27|TRBJ2-6|.
CASSPLRDVSGANVLTF
>TRBV10-3|.|.
CAIRDVKQETQYF
>TRBV7-9|TRBJ2-1|TRBD2
CASSLRDYEQFF
>TRBV27|TRBJ2-3|.
CASSLSTRGFTDTQYF
>TRBV6-6|TRBJ2-7|.
CASSGQSYEQYF
>TRBV6-6|TRBJ1-1|.
CASSYSTGRWTEAFF
>TRBV7-7|TRBJ2-7|.
CASSSDRGGEQYF
>TRBV7-2|TRBJ2-7|.
CASSPLRVSSYEQYF
>TRBV5-1|TRBJ2-7|.
CASSEGDPLGEQYF
>TRBV15|TRBJ2-4|.
CATSTAVSSLQQYF
>TRBV5-1|TRBJ2-1|.
CASSLLRDEQFF
>TRBV10-3|TRBJ2-1|TRBD2
CAIRGGGGYNEQFF
>TRBV28|TRBJ2-2|TRBD2
CASSWGLAENTGELFF
>TRBV6-4|TRBJ2-1|TRBD2
CASSPLAGVVGEQFF
>TRBV10-3|TRBJ2-1|TRBD2
CAIRGTSDNEQFF
>TRBV7-6|TRBJ2-1|TRBD1
CASSPRTGGNEQFF
>TRBV20-1|TRBJ2-7|TRBD1
CSAPPRDSIHEQYF
>TRBV11-2|TRBJ1-1|.
CASSLSGGRILGMAEAFF
>TRBV11-2|TRBJ2-1|TRBD1
CASSVKPGQNSYNEQFF
>TRBV6-6|TRBJ2-7|.
CASSYRRGSYEQYF
>TRBV7-9|TRBJ2-1|.
CASSHLAGRYNEQFF
>TRBV28|TRBJ1-6|.
CASSLTPASYNSPLHF
>TRBV20-1|TRBJ2-3|TRBD1
CSARTGTASGDTQYF
>TRBV20-1|TRBJ2-5|TRBD1
CSAPRDREETQYF
>TRBV12-3/TRBV12-4|TRBJ2-3|TRBD2
CASSLSAGGREDTQYF
>TRBV7-8|TRBJ1-5|TRBD1
CASRRGRGQSNQPQHF
>TRBV20-1|TRBJ2-7|.
CSAQGAASTYEQYF
>TRBV9|TRBJ2-3|.
CASSVDWASYTDTQYF
>TRBV11-1|TRBJ2-7|.
CASSSRNSYEQYF
>TRBV6-6|.|TRBD2
CASSYSTSAQGEQYF
>TRBV27|TRBJ2-1|TRBD1
CASSLKGTGGRSGRAGNEQFF
>TRBV5-1|TRBJ1-4|.
CASSLAGPTNEKLFF
>TRBV3-1|TRBJ2-1|TRBD2
CASSQDWAGGAPIEQFF
>TRBV21-1|TRBJ2-1|.
CASTLSPPPTPRGPYGEQFF
>TRBV10-3|TRBJ2-1|.
CAIRNGLSNNEQFF
>TRBV27|TRBJ2-7|.
CASSLDGIGTYEQYF
>TRBV4-2|TRBJ2-7|TRBD2
CASSQPRGGVYEQYF
>TRBV5-1|TRBJ2-3|TRBD2
CASSFRGMRAGEDTQYF
>TRBV7-3|.|.
CASSPGPGFAYEQYF
>TRBV5-1|TRBJ2-5|TRBD1
CASSPGQGGMETQYF
>TRBV7-2|TRBJ1-2|.
CASSLATIRTANYGYTF
>TRBV3-1|TRBJ2-7|.
CASSDLRSYEQYF
>TRBV29-1|TRBJ1-1|.
CSAGGAGENAFF
>TRBV7-2|TRBJ1-1|TRBD1
CASSLARGSRAEAFF
>TRBV10-3|TRBJ1-1|.
CAISESWEMNTEAFF
>TRBV5-1|TRBJ2-3|.
CASSLAGNSADTQYF
>TRBV5-1|TRBJ2-3|.
CASSSLIADTQYF
>TRBV20-1|TRBJ1-1|.
CSAGRRLNTEAFF
>TRBV7-2|TRBJ1-2|TRBD1
CASSPRTGFNYGYTF
>TRBV5-1|TRBJ2-7|TRBD1
CASSPSDRVHEQYF
>TRBV10-3|TRBJ1-2|TRBD1
CAISSTGTGDDYTF
>TRBV7-3|TRBJ2-7|TRBD1
CASSPDRGGLNEQYF